This entry concerns a single TCR beta chain. The sample is drawn from a study of T cell changes during pregnancy in multiple sclerosis. From germline, CDR1 is SGHNT and CDR2 YYREEE (reference sequence). CDR3 size: 18 residues. V was clipped by 4 bases and J by 1 base; unmatched bases: 10. Only in-frame clones appear in the TCRdb table, and some are missing; sequencing was by immunoSEQ multiplex PCR. The repertoire includes around 50,000 clones, around 92% of them detected once, and more than 0.15% sits in the top ten. This sequence originates from a female donor in good health, enrolled as a control in a pregnancy study. The sequencing here drew on CD4+ T cells from peripheral blood mononuclear cells, taken after pregnancy. V and J are TRBV5-4 and TRBJ2-2, with TRBD1 matching 10 bases. CDR3 sequence reads: CASSHHRDRGRNTGELFF. CDR3 DNA sequence: TGTGCCAGCAGCCACCACCGGGACAGGGGCCGGAACACCGGGGAGCTGTTTTTT.